Sequencing of this TCR beta chain was carried out in a study of tumor-infiltrating lymphocytes in primary liver carcinoma. Overall study findings and caveats: Tumor-adjacent and tumor-blood pairs shared a smaller degree of overlap than tumor region pairs.

In this sample, this clonotype turned up a few times. Its cognate antigen is unknown. It may be a read error: a sequence one base away is much more abundant. Reverse transcription of 450 to 500 ng total RNA with a constant-region primer produced TCR beta cDNA. Three rounds of nested multiplex PCR with slightly modified ARM-PCR produced TCR beta libraries. The two initial PCR rounds, approximately 10 cycles each, used TRBV1-TRBV30 forward and C-beta reverse primers. TCRdb passed the multiplex PCR reads through MiXCR, listing each CDR3 protein once. Among around 120,000 distinct CDR3 sequences listed, 50% to 70% were seen once. Bulk tissue was left unsorted, and RNA and DNA were co-extracted from 20-30 mg of it. CDR1 is SGHDT and CDR2 is YYEEEE in the germline V gene. The CDR3 runs 17 residues. Trimming took 0 bases from V and 1 from J, leaving 16 bases between them.

This chain connects TRBV5-6 to TRBJ1-1; tentative D call: TRBD1 (6 bases). Material for sequencing was liver tumor tissue from sampling region 1. Subset denoted: tumor region T1, superior pole. The TCR sequence derives from a woman aged 55-69 years with primary liver carcinoma and hepatitis B virus infection. CDR3 region: CASSLATVQGWNTEAFF. The CDR3 DNA reads TGTGCCAGCAGCTTGGCCACAGTACAGGGCTGGAACACTGAAGCTTTCTTT.